The following is a T cell receptor beta chain sequence with its context. This CDR3 is 15 amino acids long. V lost 0 bases to trimming and J lost 2 bases, with 9 bases between them. CDR1 SGHAT and CDR2 FQNNGV come from the germline V gene. MiXCR was run by TCRdb on the 5' RACE reads, yielding one entry per CDR3 protein. Among 450,000 to 550,000 distinct CDR3 sequences listed, 20% to 25% were seen once. This sample is drawn from a study of T cells after yellow fever vaccination. The V and J genes are TRBV11-2 and TRBJ2-3; possibly TRBD2 for D (6 bases). This receptor was identified in a man younger than 30 who received the YFV17D yellow fever vaccine. Specimen: PBMCs, collected about 21 days after the first yellow fever vaccination. CDR3 region: CASSLEWGDTDTQYF. As DNA, the CDR3 is TGTGCCAGCAGCTTAGAGTGGGGGGACACAGATACGCAGTATTTT.